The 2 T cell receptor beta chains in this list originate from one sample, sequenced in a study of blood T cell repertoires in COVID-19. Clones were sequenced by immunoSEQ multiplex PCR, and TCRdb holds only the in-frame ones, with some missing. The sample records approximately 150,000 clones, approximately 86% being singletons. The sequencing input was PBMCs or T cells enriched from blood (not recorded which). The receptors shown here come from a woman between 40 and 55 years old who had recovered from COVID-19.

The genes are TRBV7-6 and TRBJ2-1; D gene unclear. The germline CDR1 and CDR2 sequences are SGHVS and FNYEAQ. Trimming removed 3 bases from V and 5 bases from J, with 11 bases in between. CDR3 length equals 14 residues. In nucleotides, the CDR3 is TGTGCCAGCAGCTTTAACTCTAGGAACAATGAGCAGTTCTTC. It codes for CASSFNSRNNEQFF.

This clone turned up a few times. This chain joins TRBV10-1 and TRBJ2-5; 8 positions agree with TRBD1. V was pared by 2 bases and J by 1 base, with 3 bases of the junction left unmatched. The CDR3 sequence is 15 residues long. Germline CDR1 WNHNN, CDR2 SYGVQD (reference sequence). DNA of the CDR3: TGCGCCAGCAGTGAGGGGACAGGCTTCCAAGAGACCCAGTACTTC. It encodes CASSEGTGFQETQYF.